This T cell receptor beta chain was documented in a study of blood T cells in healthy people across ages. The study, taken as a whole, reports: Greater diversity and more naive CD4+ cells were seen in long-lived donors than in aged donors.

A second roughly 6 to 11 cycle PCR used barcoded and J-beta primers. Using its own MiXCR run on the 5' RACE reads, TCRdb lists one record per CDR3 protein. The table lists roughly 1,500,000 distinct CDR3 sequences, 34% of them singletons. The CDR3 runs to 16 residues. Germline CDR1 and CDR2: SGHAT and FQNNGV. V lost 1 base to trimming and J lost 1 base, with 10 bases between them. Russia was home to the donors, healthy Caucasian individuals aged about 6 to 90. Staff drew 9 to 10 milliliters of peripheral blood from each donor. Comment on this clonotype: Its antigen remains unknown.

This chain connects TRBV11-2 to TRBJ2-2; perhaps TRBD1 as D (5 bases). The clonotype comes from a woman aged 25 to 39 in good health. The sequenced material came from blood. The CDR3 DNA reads TGTGCCAGCAGCTTAGGTCGAGGACAGAACACCGGGGAGCTGTTTTTT. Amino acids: CASSLGRGQNTGELFF. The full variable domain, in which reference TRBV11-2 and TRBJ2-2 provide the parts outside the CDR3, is EAGVAQSPRYKIIEKRQSVAFWCNPISGHATLYWYQQILGQGPKLLIQFQNNGVVDDSQLPKDRFSAERLKGVDSTLKIQPAKLEDSAVYLCASSLGRGQNTGELFFGEGSRLTVL.